These T cell receptor beta chains were read from a single sample in a study of T-cell reconstitution after alpha-beta-depleted transplantation in children. TCRdb itself ran the PCR reads through MiXCR, one entry per CDR3 protein. The table has almost 600,000 distinct CDR3 sequences, roughly 30% seen once; the top ten hold under 45%. The sample was PBMCs, taken before TCRalphabeta/CD19-depleted stem cell transplant. The receptors come from a boy under two years old with Wiskott-Aldrich syndrome, due to receive a stem cell transplant. Both conserved end residues are part of each CDR3. A D gene is named only where the DNA matches it firmly. Expanded clones get a size class; other rows say once, few or many, or leave the size out.

J gene: TRBJ2-1; D gene: .; V gene: TRBV15; clone size: .; CDR3 protein: CATSRAQYNEQFF; CDR3 DNA: TGTGCCACCAGCAGAGCCCAATACAATGAGCAGTTCTTC
J gene: TRBJ1-2; D gene: .; V gene: TRBV5-1; clone size: few; CDR3 protein: CASQGNYGYTF; CDR3 DNA: TGCGCCAGCCAGGGGAACTATGGCTACACCTTC
J gene: TRBJ1-5; D gene: .; V gene: TRBV12-3/TRBV12-4; clone size: .; CDR3 protein: CASSPVQGLQPQHF; CDR3 DNA: TGTGCCAGCAGTCCCGTACAGGGTTTACAGCCCCAGCATTTT
J gene: TRBJ2-1; D gene: .; V gene: TRBV5-1; clone size: many; CDR3 protein: CASSLAGGRSNEQFF; CDR3 DNA: TGCGCCAGCAGCTTGGCCGGTGGCAGAAGCAATGAGCAGTTCTTC
J gene: TRBJ1-3; D gene: .; V gene: TRBV7-2; clone size: few; CDR3 protein: CASGQSLGGNTIYF; CDR3 DNA: TGTGCCAGCGGACAATCACTCGGAGGAAACACCATATATTTT
J gene: TRBJ2-7; D gene: .; V gene: TRBV20-1; clone size: .; CDR3 protein: CSAPGAGVYEQYF; CDR3 DNA: TGCAGTGCCCCGGGGGCGGGAGTCTACGAGCAGTACTTC
J gene: TRBJ2-7; D gene: .; V gene: TRBV3-1; clone size: .; CDR3 protein: CASSQYDEQYF; CDR3 DNA: TGTGCCAGCAGCCAGTACGACGAGCAGTACTTC
J gene: TRBJ2-1; D gene: TRBD2; V gene: TRBV20-1; clone size: .; CDR3 protein: CSASGSGYNEQFF; CDR3 DNA: TGCAGTGCTTCGGGTAGCGGGTACAATGAGCAGTTCTTC
J gene: TRBJ1-3; D gene: .; V gene: TRBV21-1; clone size: .; CDR3 protein: CASSADPGNTIYF; CDR3 DNA: TGTGCCAGCAGCGCCGACCCTGGAAACACCATATATTTT
J gene: TRBJ2-3; D gene: .; V gene: TRBV18; clone size: few; CDR3 protein: CASSPGGADTQYF; CDR3 DNA: TGTGCCAGCTCACCGGGGGGAGCAGATACGCAGTATTTT
J gene: TRBJ1-2; D gene: TRBD1; V gene: TRBV30; clone size: .; CDR3 protein: CAWSPIDRVGYTF; CDR3 DNA: TGTGCCTGGAGTCCAATCGACAGGGTTGGCTACACCTTC
J gene: TRBJ1-4; D gene: .; V gene: TRBV28; clone size: .; CDR3 protein: CASSLVETNEKLFF; CDR3 DNA: TGTGCCAGCAGTTTGGTTGAAACTAATGAAAAACTGTTTTTT
J gene: TRBJ2-7; D gene: .; V gene: TRBV20-1; clone size: few; CDR3 protein: CSARDLFGAQYF; CDR3 DNA: TGCAGTGCTAGAGATCTGTTTGGCGCGCAGTACTTC
J gene: TRBJ2-7; D gene: .; V gene: TRBV5-1; clone size: .; CDR3 protein: CASSSRSPYEQYF; CDR3 DNA: TGCGCCAGCAGCTCGCGATCCCCCTACGAGCAGTACTTC
J gene: TRBJ2-3; D gene: .; V gene: TRBV24-1; clone size: few; CDR3 protein: CATRPGGDADTQYF; CDR3 DNA: TGTGCCACCAGACCGGGGGGCGACGCAGATACGCAGTATTTT
J gene: TRBJ2-2; D gene: .; V gene: TRBV3-1; clone size: few; CDR3 protein: CASSQEESGELFF; CDR3 DNA: TGTGCCAGCAGCCAAGAGGAGTCCGGGGAGCTGTTTTTT
J gene: TRBJ2-1; D gene: .; V gene: TRBV24-1; clone size: .; CDR3 protein: CATSVGGSPYNEQFF; CDR3 DNA: TGTGCCACCAGTGTTGGGGGGTCTCCCTACAATGAGCAGTTCTTC
J gene: TRBJ2-7; D gene: TRBD1; V gene: TRBV29-1; clone size: .; CDR3 protein: CSGRTGGHEQYF; CDR3 DNA: TGCAGCGGGCGGACAGGGGGCCACGAGCAGTACTTC
J gene: TRBJ1-5; D gene: TRBD1; V gene: TRBV10-2; clone size: .; CDR3 protein: CASSEDRRYQPQHF; CDR3 DNA: TGCGCCAGCTCTGAGGACAGGAGATATCAGCCCCAGCATTTT
J gene: TRBJ1-1; D gene: .; V gene: TRBV5-1; clone size: few; CDR3 protein: CASSLDRGHVGTEAFF; CDR3 DNA: TGCGCCAGCAGCTTAGATAGGGGACACGTTGGGACTGAAGCTTTCTTT
J gene: TRBJ2-1; D gene: TRBD1; V gene: TRBV29-1; clone size: .; CDR3 protein: CSVEDGGQGRYNEQFF; CDR3 DNA: TGCAGCGTTGAAGATGGGGGACAGGGGAGATACAATGAGCAGTTCTTC
J gene: TRBJ2-1; D gene: TRBD2; V gene: TRBV11-2; clone size: few; CDR3 protein: CASSSPELAGPSSYNEQFF; CDR3 DNA: TGTGCCAGCAGCTCCCCCGAACTAGCGGGACCGAGCTCCTACAATGAGCAGTTCTTC
J gene: TRBJ2-5; D gene: TRBD1; V gene: TRBV5-1; clone size: .; CDR3 protein: CASRVTGGQETQYF; CDR3 DNA: TGCGCCAGCAGGGTGACAGGGGGCCAGGAGACCCAGTACTTC
J gene: TRBJ1-6; D gene: .; V gene: TRBV5-1; clone size: few; CDR3 protein: CASRTTYNSPLHF; CDR3 DNA: TGCGCCAGCCGGACTACTTATAATTCACCCCTCCACTTT
J gene: TRBJ2-7; D gene: .; V gene: TRBV20-1; clone size: .; CDR3 protein: CSASPRRYEQYF; CDR3 DNA: TGCAGTGCCTCGCCTCGGCGTTACGAGCAGTACTTC
J gene: TRBJ2-5; D gene: .; V gene: TRBV3-1; clone size: few; CDR3 protein: CASSLGEVRETQYF; CDR3 DNA: TGTGCCAGCAGCCTAGGGGAGGTGAGAGAGACCCAGTACTTC
J gene: TRBJ2-1; D gene: TRBD2; V gene: TRBV15; clone size: once; CDR3 protein: CATSGISGRARNEQFF; CDR3 DNA: TGTGCCACCAGCGGGATTAGCGGGAGGGCCAGAAATGAGCAGTTCTTC
J gene: TRBJ1-5; D gene: TRBD1; V gene: TRBV5-1; clone size: .; CDR3 protein: CASSPGDRGVQPQHF; CDR3 DNA: TGCGCCAGCAGCCCTGGGGACAGGGGTGTTCAGCCCCAGCATTTT
J gene: TRBJ2-3; D gene: .; V gene: TRBV5-1; clone size: .; CDR3 protein: CASGLWVSSTDTQYF; CDR3 DNA: TGCGCCAGCGGCTTGTGGGTTTCTTCAACAGATACGCAGTATTTT
J gene: TRBJ1-1; D gene: .; V gene: TRBV12-3/TRBV12-4; clone size: .; CDR3 protein: CASSPSVGSMNTEAFF; CDR3 DNA: TGTGCCAGCAGTCCAAGCGTCGGTTCCATGAACACTGAAGCTTTCTTT
J gene: TRBJ1-6; D gene: .; V gene: TRBV20-1; clone size: .; CDR3 protein: CSAKLSTGKRSPLHF; CDR3 DNA: TGCAGTGCTAAGTTGAGTACAGGCAAACGCTCACCCCTCCACTTT
J gene: TRBJ2-2; D gene: .; V gene: TRBV6-2/TRBV6-3; clone size: many; CDR3 protein: CASSLVRTGELFF; CDR3 DNA: TGTGCCAGCAGTCTGGTACGGACCGGGGAGCTGTTTTTT
J gene: TRBJ1-5; D gene: .; V gene: TRBV6-6; clone size: .; CDR3 protein: CAAHRVWPQHF; CDR3 DNA: TGTGCCGCTCACAGGGTCTGGCCCCAGCATTTT
J gene: TRBJ2-6; D gene: .; V gene: TRBV20-1; clone size: few; CDR3 protein: CSPQEVSGANVLTF; CDR3 DNA: TGCAGCCCTCAAGAGGTCTCTGGGGCCAACGTCCTGACTTTC
J gene: TRBJ2-2; D gene: .; V gene: TRBV5-1; clone size: .; CDR3 protein: CASSLYWGSSGELFF; CDR3 DNA: TGCGCCAGCAGCTTGTACTGGGGAAGTAGCGGGGAGCTGTTTTTT
J gene: TRBJ2-1; D gene: TRBD2; V gene: TRBV7-9; clone size: .; CDR3 protein: CASSFREGQGNEQFF; CDR3 DNA: TGTGCCAGCAGCTTCCGGGAGGGCCAGGGAAATGAGCAGTTCTTC
J gene: TRBJ2-1; D gene: TRBD1; V gene: TRBV5-1; clone size: few; CDR3 protein: CASSLGSGGDEQFF; CDR3 DNA: TGCGCCAGCAGCTTGGGATCAGGGGGCGATGAGCAGTTCTTC
J gene: TRBJ2-3; D gene: .; V gene: TRBV5-1; clone size: few; CDR3 protein: CASSRDQSTDTQYF; CDR3 DNA: TGCGCCAGCAGCCGGGATCAAAGCACAGATACGCAGTATTTT
J gene: TRBJ2-7; D gene: .; V gene: TRBV10-3; clone size: .; CDR3 protein: CATIDIGAEQYF; CDR3 DNA: TGTGCCACCATCGACATAGGAGCCGAGCAGTACTTC
J gene: TRBJ2-1; D gene: TRBD2; V gene: TRBV4-2; clone size: .; CDR3 protein: CASSHGLAESYNEQFF; CDR3 DNA: TGTGCCAGCAGCCACGGACTAGCGGAATCTTACAATGAGCAGTTCTTC
J gene: TRBJ2-7; D gene: TRBD1; V gene: TRBV5-1; clone size: .; CDR3 protein: CASSGQGIYEQYF; CDR3 DNA: TGCGCCAGCAGCGGACAGGGAATCTACGAGCAGTACTTC
J gene: TRBJ2-1; D gene: .; V gene: TRBV5-1; clone size: .; CDR3 protein: CASRPAPYNEQFF; CDR3 DNA: TGCGCCAGCAGGCCGGCCCCCTACAATGAGCAGTTCTTC
J gene: TRBJ2-1; D gene: TRBD2; V gene: TRBV5-6; clone size: .; CDR3 protein: CASSLSSGRLKNEQFF; CDR3 DNA: TGTGCCAGCAGCTTGAGTAGCGGGAGGCTCAAAAATGAGCAGTTCTTC